This TCR beta chain stems from a study of cytomegalovirus exposure and HLA in healthy donors. Findings and caveats of the study: When analyzed later, a missense DCLRE1C variant was found to be linked to TCR beta V- and J-gene trimming.

There are 12 residues in the CDR3. V dropped 7 bases and J dropped 6 bases, with 15 bases sitting between them. Per germline, CDR1 SQVTM and CDR2 ANQGSEA. A multiplex PCR was run with 60 Vbeta primers and 13 Jbeta primers. This table comes from immunoSEQ multiplex PCR, and its TCRdb copy is limited to in-frame clones, with some not included. The sample gives 70,000 to 90,000 clones, roughly 80% of which show up once; around 2% is in the top ten. To note about this clone: The antigen is not known.

This clonotype was sampled from a man aged 40-50 years in good health and CMV-seronegative. The genes are TRBV29-1 and TRBJ1-2, with a weak D call TRBD1 (5 bases). The sample consisted of PBMCs. Here the CDR3 DNA reads TGCAGCGGTAATACAGGAAGACATGGCTACACCTTC. Translation gives CSGNTGRHGYTF.